These T cell receptor beta chains were read from a single sample in a study of blood T cells in healthy people across ages. One entry per CDR3 protein, called by TCRdb with MiXCR from the 5' RACE reads. The sample carries 800,000 to 950,000 distinct CDR3 sequences, around 46% recorded once. The specimen sequenced was blood. The receptors come from a man aged 30 to 39 in good health. CDR3s include the opening cysteine and the closing phenylalanine or tryptophan. A D gene is named only where the DNA matches it firmly.

d_call j_call v_call cdr3_aa
. TRBJ2-1 TRBV20-1 CSARDFTGSPLNEQFF
TRBD2 TRBJ2-1 TRBV10-2 CASSGTSNYNEQFF
. TRBJ2-3 TRBV20-1 CSASDRADTQYF
TRBD2 TRBJ2-1 TRBV5-1 CASSLPGLAGGDEQFF
. TRBJ1-2 TRBV5-5 CASSLRRESYTF
TRBD2 TRBJ2-1 TRBV3-1 CASSQGGLAYLHEQFF
. . TRBV29-1 CSVDGVSSYNEQYF
TRBD1 TRBJ1-2 TRBV9 CASSEKDRGDYGYTF
. TRBJ2-5 TRBV20-1 CSARDLGGSYNEQYF
TRBD2 TRBJ2-3 TRBV9 CASSNGLAGSTDTQYF
TRBD2 TRBJ2-1 TRBV25-1 CASSDRGLADSYNEQFF
TRBD2 TRBJ2-5 TRBV27 CASRESGGALETQYF
. TRBJ2-1 TRBV13 CASSTSTRFNEQFF
. . TRBV10-3 CAISEEGSASYEQYF
TRBD2 TRBJ2-3 TRBV6-4 CASSDSGGGTDTQYF
. TRBJ2-7 TRBV12-3/TRBV12-4 CASSRGGDSYEQYF
. TRBJ1-6 TRBV5-1 CASSLEGDKSSPLHF
. TRBJ2-1 TRBV4-1 CASSPATGPRYNEQFF
TRBD1 TRBJ2-1 TRBV7-3 CASSLGGQGAHNEQFF
. TRBJ2-2 TRBV7-2 CASSFKYTGELFF
. TRBJ2-3 TRBV20-1 CSARETGGTDTQYF
. TRBJ2-1 TRBV7-3 CASSLNAGRNTEQFF
TRBD1 TRBJ2-5 TRBV25-1 CASTKTGGETQYF
. TRBJ1-2 TRBV4-1 CASSHMGRTRGVDGYTF
. TRBJ1-2 TRBV6-5 CAVRTANNGYTF
. TRBJ2-3 TRBV12-3/TRBV12-4 CASRVGLTTDTQYF
. TRBJ2-1 TRBV6-5 CASSYSGREQFF
TRBD2 TRBJ2-1 TRBV4-3 CASSQDRGLAGGPVNEQFF
TRBD1 TRBJ2-3 TRBV3-1 CAGSQQGVSVDTQYF
TRBD2 TRBJ2-3 TRBV7-3 CASSLAAGVNTDTQYF
. TRBJ2-3 TRBV4-3 CASSPERAGELTDTQYF
TRBD2 TRBJ2-2 TRBV7-2 CASRFAPFGLANTGELFF
TRBD2 TRBJ2-3 TRBV28 CASSLGASGPDAQYF
. TRBJ2-7 TRBV21-1 CASSLKGGNMPYEQYF
. TRBJ1-1 TRBV7-8 CASSLPRTEAFF
. TRBJ2-3 TRBV11-2 CAVKSGGTDTQYF
TRBD1 TRBJ2-7 TRBV29-1 CSVEDTDRENYEQYF
. TRBJ2-5 TRBV11-2 CASSFTAWSQETQYF
TRBD2 TRBJ2-7 TRBV6-2/TRBV6-3 CASSRRGTTSYEQYF
TRBD1 TRBJ1-5 TRBV20-1 CSARRFRDRDNQPQHF
TRBD2 TRBJ2-1 TRBV10-3 CAIGEAGGSYNEQFF
. TRBJ2-7 TRBV20-1 CSARPETSSYEQYF
TRBD1 TRBJ1-6 TRBV6-6 CASSYGQGAYNSPLHF